Listed here are 3 T cell receptor beta chains from one sample, sequenced in a study of blood T cell repertoires in COVID-19. Libraries were prepared by immunoSEQ multiplex PCR; TCRdb keeps only in-frame clonotypes and omits some of them. The sample has about 240,000 clones, about 90% seen once. The sample was peripheral blood. The receptor source for this set is a man aged 60-69 years who had recovered from COVID-19.

The chain links TRBV5-8 to TRBJ2-3; no clear D. V lost 7 bases, J lost 1 base, and 10 bases lay in between. CDR3 length: 13 amino acids. Germline-derived CDR1 and CDR2 are SGHTS and YDEGEE. The CDR3 reads CASRLSGTDTQYF. The CDR3 DNA reads TGTGCCAGCCGACTCAGCGGCACAGATACGCAGTATTTT.

The chain recombines TRBV9 with TRBJ2-7; D might be TRBD2 (6 bases). Germline V gene data show CDR1 as SGDLS and CDR2 as YYNGEE. V lost 3 bases and J lost 3, with 16 bases in between. The CDR3 extends over 15 amino acids. The CDR3 nucleotides read TGTGCCAGCAGCGAGCGGGCGGGACCCTACTACGAGCAGTACGTC. This gives the protein CASSERAGPYYEQYV.

The chain links TRBV27 to TRBJ2-2, with a weak D call TRBD2 (5 bases). The CDR3 has 14 amino acids. The germline gives CDR1 MNHEY, CDR2 SMNVEV (reference sequence). Trimming removed 0 bases from V and 6 bases from J, with 8 bases in between. This CDR3 reads CASSLSRAAGELFF. In nucleotides, the CDR3 is TGTGCCAGCAGTTTATCGAGGGCAGCCGGGGAGCTGTTTTTT.